The T cell receptor (beta chain) under discussion was sequenced for a study of T-cell memory formation after mild COVID-19. Study-wide results and limits: CD4+ clones that contracted lay mainly in CM and EM; CD8+ ones lay in EMRA. Pre-infection memory held some responding clones, suggesting pre-existing cross-reactive T cells responded.

About this clonotype: Its specificity is not known.

TCRdb analysed the 5' RACE reads with MiXCR anew, one entry per CDR3 protein. There are roughly 100,000 distinct CDR3 sequences in the sample; roughly 12% occur only once, and 27% lies in the top ten. The V gene end was trimmed by 6 bases and the J gene end by 4 bases; junction bases not matched to a gene: 3. The germline V gene encodes CDR1 MNHEY and CDR2 SVGEGT. The CDR3 has 14 amino acids. The receptor comes from an adult woman who had mild COVID-19 (a few samples of this study predate the infection). Cell type and time point are not known. The chain carries TRBV6-2 or TRBV6-3 and TRBJ2-7, with TRBD2 matching over 13 bases. Sequenced input: PBMCs or a T cell subset sorted from them (not recorded which). The chain's CDR3 is CASRGLAGVYEQYF. The DNA for the CDR3 is TGTGCCAGCAGAGGACTAGCGGGAGTGTACGAGCAGTACTTC.